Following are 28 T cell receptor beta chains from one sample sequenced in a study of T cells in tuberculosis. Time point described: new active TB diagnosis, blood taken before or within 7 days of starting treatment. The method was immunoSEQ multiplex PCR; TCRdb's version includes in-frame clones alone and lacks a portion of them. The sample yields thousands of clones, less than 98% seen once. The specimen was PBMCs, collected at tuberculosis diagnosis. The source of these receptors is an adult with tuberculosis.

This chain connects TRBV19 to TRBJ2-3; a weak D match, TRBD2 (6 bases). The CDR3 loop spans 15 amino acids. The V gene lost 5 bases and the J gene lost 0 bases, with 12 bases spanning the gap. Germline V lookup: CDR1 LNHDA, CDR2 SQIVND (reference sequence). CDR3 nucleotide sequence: TGTGCCAGTAGTCTCGCCGGGACTAGCACAGATACGCAGTATTTT. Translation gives CASSLAGTSTDTQYF.

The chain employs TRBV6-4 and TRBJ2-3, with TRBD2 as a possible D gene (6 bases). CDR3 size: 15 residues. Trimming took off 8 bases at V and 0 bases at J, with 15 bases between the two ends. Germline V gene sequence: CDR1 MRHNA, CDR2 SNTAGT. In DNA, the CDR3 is TGTGCCAGCGGATCCGGGGGTTCTAGCACAGATACGCAGTATTTT. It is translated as CASGSGGSSTDTQYF.

The CDR3 reads CASRPSGLGGRGEQFF. The CDR3 DNA reads TGTGCCAGCAGACCGAGCGGGTTGGGAGGTCGGGGTGAGCAGTTCTTC. The chain combines TRBV27 with TRBJ2-1; D might be TRBD2 (6 bases). V was cut by 6 bases and J by 9 bases, with 24 bases left in between. The germline V gene encodes CDR1 MNHEY and CDR2 SMNVEV (reference sequence). The CDR3 covers 16 residues.

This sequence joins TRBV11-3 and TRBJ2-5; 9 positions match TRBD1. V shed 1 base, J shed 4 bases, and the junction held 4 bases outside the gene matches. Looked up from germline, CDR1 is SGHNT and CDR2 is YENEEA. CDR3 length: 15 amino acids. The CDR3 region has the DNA TGTGCCAGCAGCTTAGGGTCGGACAGGGGAGAGACCCAGTACTTC. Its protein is CASSLGSDRGETQYF.

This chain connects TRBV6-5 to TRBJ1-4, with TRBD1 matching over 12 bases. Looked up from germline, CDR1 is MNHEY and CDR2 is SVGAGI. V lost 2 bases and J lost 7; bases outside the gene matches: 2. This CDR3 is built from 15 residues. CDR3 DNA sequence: TGTGCCAGCAGTTACCGGGACAGGGGGCTTGAAAAACTGTTTTTT. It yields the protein CASSYRDRGLEKLFF.

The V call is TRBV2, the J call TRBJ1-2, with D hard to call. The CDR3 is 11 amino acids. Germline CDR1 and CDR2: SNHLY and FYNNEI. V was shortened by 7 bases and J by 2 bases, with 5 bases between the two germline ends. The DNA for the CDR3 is TGTGCCAGCACTAGGAACTATGGCTACACCTTC. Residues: CASTRNYGYTF.

The CDR3 DNA follows: TGTGCCACCTCGGTCAGGGCTCAAACTGAAGCTTTCTTT. Its translation is CATSVRAQTEAFF. V and J are TRBV6-5 and TRBJ1-1; D may be TRBD1 (5 bases). V dropped 10 bases and J dropped 5 bases, with 17 bases sitting between them. The CDR3 length is 13 residues. Germline CDR1 and CDR2: MNHEY and SVGAGI.

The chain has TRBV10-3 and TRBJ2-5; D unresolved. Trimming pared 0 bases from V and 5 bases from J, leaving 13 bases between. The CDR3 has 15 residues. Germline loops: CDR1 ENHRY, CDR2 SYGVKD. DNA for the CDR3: TGTGCCATCAGTGAGTCGAAACCGTTCAGGGAGACCCAGTACTTC. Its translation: CAISESKPFRETQYF.

Here the CDR3 reads CASSDISSGDTQYF. DNA for the CDR3: TGTGCCAGCAGCGACATTTCTAGCGGAGATACGCAGTATTTT. V is TRBV9 and J is TRBJ2-3; 7 positions agree with TRBD2. Germline V lookup: CDR1 SGDLS, CDR2 YYNGEE. The CDR3 has 14 residues. V lost 3 bases and J lost 5; bases outside the gene matches: 6.

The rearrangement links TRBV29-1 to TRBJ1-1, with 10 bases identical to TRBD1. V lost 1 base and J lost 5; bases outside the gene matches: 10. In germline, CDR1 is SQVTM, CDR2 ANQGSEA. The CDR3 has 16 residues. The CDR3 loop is CSVEGRAGQGRTEAFF. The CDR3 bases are TGCAGCGTTGAAGGGAGGGCGGGACAGGGGAGAACTGAAGCTTTCTTT.

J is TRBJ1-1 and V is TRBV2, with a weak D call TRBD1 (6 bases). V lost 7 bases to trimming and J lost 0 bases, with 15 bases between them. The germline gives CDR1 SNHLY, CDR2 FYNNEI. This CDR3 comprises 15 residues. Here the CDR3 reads CASNVDSYMNTEAFF. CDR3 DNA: TGTGCCAGCAACGTGGACAGTTATATGAACACTGAAGCTTTCTTT.

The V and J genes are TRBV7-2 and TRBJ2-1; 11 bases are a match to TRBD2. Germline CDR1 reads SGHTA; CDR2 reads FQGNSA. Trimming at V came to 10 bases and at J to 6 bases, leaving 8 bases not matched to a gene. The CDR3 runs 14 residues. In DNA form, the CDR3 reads TGTGCCACCACCCTGGGACTAGCGGCCAATGAGCAGTTCTTC. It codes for CATTLGLAANEQFF.

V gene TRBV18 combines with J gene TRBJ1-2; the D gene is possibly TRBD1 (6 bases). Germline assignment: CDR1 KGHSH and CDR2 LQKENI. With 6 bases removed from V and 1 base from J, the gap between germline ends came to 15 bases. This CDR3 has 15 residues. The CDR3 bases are TGTGCCAGCTCCCCCGGGACACTTGATAACTATGGCTACACCTTC. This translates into CASSPGTLDNYGYTF.

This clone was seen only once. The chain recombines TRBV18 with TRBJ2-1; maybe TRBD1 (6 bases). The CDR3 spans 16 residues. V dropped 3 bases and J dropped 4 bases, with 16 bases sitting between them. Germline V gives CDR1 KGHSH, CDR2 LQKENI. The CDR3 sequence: CASSPGQLDSYNEQFF. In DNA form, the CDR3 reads TGTGCCAGCTCACCCGGACAGCTCGACAGTTACAATGAGCAGTTCTTC. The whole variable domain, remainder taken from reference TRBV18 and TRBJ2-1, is NAGVMQNPRHLVRRRGQEARLRCSPMKGHSHVYWYRQLPEEGLKFMVYLQKENIIDESGMPKERFSAEFPKEGPSILRIQQVVRGDSAAYFCASSPGQLDSYNEQFFGPGTRLTVL.

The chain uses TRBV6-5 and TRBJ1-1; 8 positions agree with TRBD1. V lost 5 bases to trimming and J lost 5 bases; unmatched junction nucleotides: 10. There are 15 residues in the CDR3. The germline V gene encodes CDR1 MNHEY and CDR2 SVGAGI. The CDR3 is CASSADRGGRTEAFF. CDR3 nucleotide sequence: TGTGCCAGCAGTGCCGACAGGGGAGGGAGGACTGAAGCTTTCTTT.

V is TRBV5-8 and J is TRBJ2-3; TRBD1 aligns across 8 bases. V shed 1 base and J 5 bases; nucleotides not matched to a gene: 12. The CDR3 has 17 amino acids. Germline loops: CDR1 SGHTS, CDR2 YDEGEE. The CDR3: CASSLSLQSGGGDTQYF. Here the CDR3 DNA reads TGTGCCAGCAGCTTGTCCCTCCAATCAGGGGGCGGAGATACGCAGTATTTT. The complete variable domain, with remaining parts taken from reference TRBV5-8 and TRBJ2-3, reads EAGVTQSPTHLIKTRGQQATLRCSPISGHTSVYWYQQALGLGLQFLLWYDEGEERNRGNFPPRFSGRQFPNYSSELNVNALELEDSALYLCASSLSLQSGGGDTQYFGPGTRLTVL.

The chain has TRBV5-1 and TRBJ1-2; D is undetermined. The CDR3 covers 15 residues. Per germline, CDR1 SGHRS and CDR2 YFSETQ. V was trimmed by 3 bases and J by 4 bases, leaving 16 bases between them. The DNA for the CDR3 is TGCGCCAGCAGCTCGGTTACGGACTCTTTCTATGGCTACACCTTC. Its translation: CASSSVTDSFYGYTF.

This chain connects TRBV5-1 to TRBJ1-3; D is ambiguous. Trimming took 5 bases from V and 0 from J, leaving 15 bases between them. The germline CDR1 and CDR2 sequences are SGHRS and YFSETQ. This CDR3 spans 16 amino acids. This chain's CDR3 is CASSGGRMNSGNTIYF. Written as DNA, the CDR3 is TGCGCCAGCAGTGGCGGGCGGATGAACTCTGGAAACACCATATATTTT.

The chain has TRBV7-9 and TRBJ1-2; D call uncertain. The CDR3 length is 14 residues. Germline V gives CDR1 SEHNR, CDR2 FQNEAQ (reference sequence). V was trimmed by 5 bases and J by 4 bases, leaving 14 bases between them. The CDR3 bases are TGTGCCAGCAGCCCTGGAGGGAGTTCCTATGGCTACACCTTC. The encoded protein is CASSPGGSSYGYTF. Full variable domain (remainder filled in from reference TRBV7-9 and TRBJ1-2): DTGVSQNPRHKITKRGQNVTFRCDPISEHNRLYWYRQTLGQGPEFLTYFQNEAQLEKSRLLSDRFSAERPKGSFSTLEIQRTEQGDSAMYLCASSPGGSSYGYTFGSGTRLTVV.

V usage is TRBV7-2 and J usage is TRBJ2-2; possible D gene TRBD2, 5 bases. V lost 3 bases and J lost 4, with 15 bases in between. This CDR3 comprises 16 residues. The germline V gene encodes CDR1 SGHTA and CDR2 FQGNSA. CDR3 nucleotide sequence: TGTGCCAGCAGCTTGCCCACCGACTACCCCACCGGGGAGCTGTTTTTT. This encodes CASSLPTDYPTGELFF.

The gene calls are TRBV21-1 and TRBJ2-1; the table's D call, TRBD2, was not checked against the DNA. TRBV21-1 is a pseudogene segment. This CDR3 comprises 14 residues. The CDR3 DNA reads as TGTGCCAGCAGCTTGCGACTAGTCGGGAATGAGCAGTTCTTC. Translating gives CASSLRLVGNEQFF.

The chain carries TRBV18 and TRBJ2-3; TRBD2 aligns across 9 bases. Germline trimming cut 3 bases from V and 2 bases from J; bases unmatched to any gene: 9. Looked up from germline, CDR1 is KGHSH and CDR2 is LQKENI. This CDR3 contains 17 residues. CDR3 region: CASSPTVAGVVTDTQYF. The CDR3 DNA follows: TGTGCCAGCTCACCGACGGTAGCGGGAGTGGTCACAGATACGCAGTATTTT.

The CDR3 DNA sequence: TGCGCCAGCAGCTCGTCTACCGGGACAAACACTGAAGCTTTCTTT. It encodes CASSSSTGTNTEAFF. The chain employs TRBV5-1 and TRBJ1-1, with a weak D call TRBD1 (6 bases). CDR3 length equals 15 residues. Germline V gives CDR1 SGHRS, CDR2 YFSETQ. The V end was cut by 3 bases, the J end by 2 bases, with 14 bases between. Filled out from reference TRBV5-1 and TRBJ1-1, the complete variable domain reads KAGVTQTPRYLIKTRGQQVTLSCSPISGHRSVSWYQQTPGQGLQFLFEYFSETQRNKGNFPGRFSGRQFSNSRSEMNVSTLELGDSALYLCASSSSTGTNTEAFFGQGTRLTVV.

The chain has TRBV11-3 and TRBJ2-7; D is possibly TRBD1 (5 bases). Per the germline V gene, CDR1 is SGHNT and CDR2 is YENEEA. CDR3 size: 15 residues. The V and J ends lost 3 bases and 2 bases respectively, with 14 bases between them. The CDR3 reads CASSFRAGPPYEQYF. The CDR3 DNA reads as TGTGCCAGCAGCTTCCGGGCAGGGCCACCCTACGAGCAGTACTTC.

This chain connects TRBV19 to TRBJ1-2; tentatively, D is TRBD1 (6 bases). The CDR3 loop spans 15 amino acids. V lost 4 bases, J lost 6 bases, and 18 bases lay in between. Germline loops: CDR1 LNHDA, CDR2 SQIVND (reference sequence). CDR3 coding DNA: TGTGCCAGTAGTAAAGGACAGTTGAGGAATGATGGCTACACCTTC. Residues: CASSKGQLRNDGYTF.

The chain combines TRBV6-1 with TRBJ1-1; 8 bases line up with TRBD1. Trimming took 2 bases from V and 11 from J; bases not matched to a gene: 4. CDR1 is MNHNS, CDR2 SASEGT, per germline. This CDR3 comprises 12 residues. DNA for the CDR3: TGTGCCAGCAGTGAAACAGGGGGTTTGGCTTTCTTT. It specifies CASSETGGLAFF.

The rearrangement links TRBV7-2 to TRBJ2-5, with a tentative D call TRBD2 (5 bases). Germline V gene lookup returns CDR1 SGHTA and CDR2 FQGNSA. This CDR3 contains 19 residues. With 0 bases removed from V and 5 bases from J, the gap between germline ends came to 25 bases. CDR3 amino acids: CASSLASSAGTRRGETQYF. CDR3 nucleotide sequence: TGTGCCAGCAGCTTAGCCTCTTCGGCGGGCACCAGACGAGGCGAGACCCAGTACTTC.

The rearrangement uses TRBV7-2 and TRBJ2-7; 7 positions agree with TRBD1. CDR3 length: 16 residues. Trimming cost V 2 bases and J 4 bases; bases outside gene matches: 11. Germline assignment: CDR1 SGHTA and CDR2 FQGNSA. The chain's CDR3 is CASSLRFGQGVYEQYF. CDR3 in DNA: TGTGCCAGCAGCTTAAGATTCGGTCAGGGGGTATACGAGCAGTACTTC. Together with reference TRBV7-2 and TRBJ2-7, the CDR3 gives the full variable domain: GAGVSQSPSNKVTEKGKDVELRCDPISGHTALYWYRQSLGQGLEFLIYFQGNSAPDKSGLPSDRFSAERTGGSVSTLTIQRTQQEDSAVYLCASSLRFGQGVYEQYFGPGTRLTVT.